These 12 T cell receptor beta chains came from one sample sequenced in a study of blood T cell repertoires in COVID-19. Profiling relied on immunoSEQ multiplex PCR, and the TCRdb table lists in-frame clones only, not all of them. The repertoire holds tens of thousands of clones, about four fifths seen once, with 6.5% to 8.5% in the top ten. The sample taken for sequencing was peripheral blood. These receptors all stem from a man between 50 and 59 years old with active or convalescent COVID-19.

The chain has TRBV23-1 and TRBJ1-5, with D perhaps matching TRBD1 (6 bases). TRBV23-1 is marked as an open reading frame, function uncertain. V shed 6 bases and J shed 3 bases, with 12 bases lying between them. This CDR3 spans 14 amino acids. CDR3: CASSRDRLNQPQHF. As DNA, the CDR3 is TGCGCCAGCAGCCGCGACAGGCTCAATCAGCCCCAGCATTTT.

The gene calls are TRBV7-9 and TRBJ2-7; D perhaps matches TRBD1 (6 bases). There are 14 residues in the CDR3. Per the germline V gene, CDR1 is SEHNR and CDR2 is FQNEAQ (reference sequence). Trimming shortened V by 5 bases and J by 3 bases, and 14 bases separated the two germline ends. DNA for the CDR3: TGTGCCAGCAGCACCGGGACAACTGGCTACGAGCAGTACTTC. It specifies CASSTGTTGYEQYF.

The sample holds one count of this clone. This chain uses TRBV10-2 with TRBJ2-3; 12 bases align to TRBD2. Germline CDR1 WSHSY, CDR2 SAAADI. The CDR3 covers 14 residues. V trimming: 4 bases; J trimming: 8 bases; junction bases outside the gene matches: 4. The CDR3 DNA reads as TGCGCCAGCAGTGTAGGACTAGCGGGGCTTACGCAGTATTTT. Encoded protein: CASSVGLAGLTQYF.

In its sample, this clone was seen a few times. V gene TRBV5-4 combines with J gene TRBJ2-1; D unresolved. The CDR3 has 16 amino acids. V dropped 4 bases and J dropped 3 bases, with 17 bases sitting between them. Germline CDR1 reads SGHNT; CDR2 reads YYREEE (reference sequence). The CDR3 reads CASSPGEARLYNEQFF. The CDR3 nucleotides read TGTGCCAGCAGCCCCGGCGAGGCCCGTCTCTACAATGAGCAGTTCTTC. The whole variable domain, remainder taken from reference TRBV5-4 and TRBJ2-1, is ETGVTQSPTHLIKTRGQQVTLRCSSQSGHNTVSWYQQALGQGPQFIFQYYREEENGRGNFPPRFSGLQFPNYSSELNVNALELDDSALYLCASSPGEARLYNEQFFGPGTRLTVL.

The chain's CDR3 is CASGLKGMTEAFF. As DNA, the CDR3 is TGTGCTAGTGGTTTGAAGGGGATGACTGAAGCTTTCTTT. This chain links TRBV12-5 with TRBJ1-1, with TRBD1 as a possible D gene (5 bases). The CDR3 has 13 residues. Germline-derived CDR1 and CDR2 are LGHNT and FRNRAP. V lost 2 bases to trimming and J lost 5 bases, with 9 bases between them.

V gene TRBV7-2 combines with J gene TRBJ2-5; 7 bases agree with TRBD2. The CDR3 is 14 residues long. V dropped 5 bases and J dropped 0; count of bases not matched to a gene: 3. CDR1 and CDR2 from the germline V gene are SGHTA and FQGNSA. CDR3 coding DNA: TGTGCCAGCAGCATTGGGACTAACCAAGAGACCCAGTACTTC. Translating it yields CASSIGTNQETQYF. The whole variable domain, filled in from reference TRBV7-2 and TRBJ2-5, reads GAGVSQSPSNKVTEKGKDVELRCDPISGHTALYWYRQSLGQGLEFLIYFQGNSAPDKSGLPSDRFSAERTGGSVSTLTIQRTQQEDSAVYLCASSIGTNQETQYFGPGTRLLVL.

CDR3 in DNA: TGTGCCAGCAGTACCATAACAGGGGGTGAGGGGTCACCCCTCCACTTT. Its translation is CASSTITGGEGSPLHF. The rearrangement uses TRBV28 and TRBJ1-6; 8 positions match TRBD1. Germline trimming cut 5 bases from V and 10 bases from J; bases unmatched to any gene: 13. The CDR3 loop spans 16 amino acids. Germline CDR1 is MDHEN and CDR2 is SYDVKM. Combining the CDR3 with reference TRBV28 and TRBJ1-6 gives the whole variable domain DVKVTQSSRYLVKRTGEKVFLECVQDMDHENMFWYRQDPGLGLRLIYFSYDVKMKEKGDIPEGYSVSREKKERFSLILESASTNQTSMYLCASSTITGGEGSPLHFGNGTRLTVT.

This clone was seen a few times. The chain combines TRBV4-1 with TRBJ1-1; D gene ambiguous. Between the trimmed V and J ends, which lost 4 bases and 4 bases, there was a span of 13 bases. CDR3 length: 14 residues. Germline CDR1 is MGHRA and CDR2 is YSYEKL. The CDR3 sequence: CASSLGRGTTEAFF. In nucleotides, the CDR3 is TGCGCCAGCAGCCTCGGTCGAGGTACCACTGAAGCTTTCTTT.

The rearrangement uses TRBV28 and TRBJ1-1; 10 bases line up with TRBD1. The germline CDR1 and CDR2 sequences are MDHEN and SYDVKM. The CDR3 is 15 amino acids. Germline trimming cut 6 bases from V and 5 bases from J; bases unmatched to any gene: 9. CDR3 sequence: CASRGFGQGGTEAFF. The CDR3 nucleotides are TGTGCCAGCAGGGGCTTTGGACAGGGGGGGACTGAAGCTTTCTTT.

The chain links TRBV10-3 to TRBJ2-2, with TRBD1 matching over 8 bases. Germline lookup yields CDR1 ENHRY and CDR2 SYGVKD. V lost 6 bases, J lost 3 bases, and 0 bases stayed unmatched. This CDR3 is built from 13 residues. Here the CDR3 reads CAIRDRDTGELFF. The CDR3 nucleotides are TGTGCCATCAGGGACAGGGACACCGGGGAGCTGTTTTTT.

This clone was counted only a few times. The CDR3 coding sequence is TGTGCCAGCAGCCTCGGGGGGGACCAAAGAGCTTTCTTT. Its protein product is CASSLGGDQRAFF. The chain carries TRBV11-3 and TRBJ1-1; tentatively, D is TRBD1 (5 bases). This CDR3 region has 13 residues. Trimming shortened V by 5 bases and J by 10 bases, and 17 bases separated the two germline ends. Looked up from germline, CDR1 is SGHNT and CDR2 is YENEEA.

V usage is TRBV10-3 and J usage is TRBJ2-1; unclear D gene. Deletions cut 3 bases from V and 11 bases from J, with 11 bases between. This CDR3 has 12 amino acids. Germline V gene lookup returns CDR1 ENHRY and CDR2 SYGVKD. The CDR3 DNA sequence: TGTGCCATCAGTGATGTATTGTTTCAGCAGTTCTTC. The encoded protein is CAISDVLFQQFF.